This T cell receptor (beta chain) was sequenced during a study of technical replicates of blood from several donors. CDR1 MNHEY and CDR2 SVGAGI come from the germline V gene. Trimming cost V 7 bases and J 7 bases, with 10 bases left between them. The CDR3 has 11 residues. Method: immunoSEQ multiplex PCR; TCRdb's copy keeps in-frame clones and lacks some. The sample consists of some 74,000 clones, just under 95% of them appearing once. This clonotype was obtained from a human donor in good health. The V call is TRBV6-5, the J call TRBJ1-1; D is unresolved. Sequencing input: T cells isolated from PBMCs. CDR3 in DNA: TGTGCCAGCATCCTCTTTAATGAAGCTTTCTTT. Its translation: CASILFNEAFF.